The sequence of this TCR beta chain was determined in a study of CD8+CD57+ T cells in acquired aplastic anemia. Looking at the study overall: On average, sorted CD4+ and CD8+ cells gave around 3.3 ug of DNA. CD4+ cell libraries from healthy donors averaged about 10.8 million reads.

Genomic DNA, the template, was used for profiling of the TCR beta VDJ and CDR3. TCRdb re-analysed the reads in MiXCR, keeping a single row per CDR3 protein. The sample has around 190,000 distinct CDR3 sequences; about 53% are singletons. This clonotype was detected only once. What it binds is not known. General observations from the study: Patients and controls had in common around 29 CD8+ CDR3 sequences. Patients did not significantly differ from controls in CD8+ Simpson's diversity.

This CDR3 is built from 18 residues. J was trimmed by 0 bases and V by 11 bases; bases with no gene match: 18. Germline loops: CDR1 KGHDR, CDR2 SFDVKD. The chain links TRBV24-1 to TRBJ1-5; 7 bases match TRBD1. The sample comprised sorted CD4+, CD8+, or CD8+CD57+ T cells (not recorded which) from PBMCs. The clonotype was recovered from a human donor in good health, serving as a control. The CDR3 spells CASPTGVRGIYSNQPQHF. As DNA, the CDR3 is TGTGCCAGCCCTACAGGGGTCAGAGGGATCTATAGCAATCAGCCCCAGCATTTT.